A selection of T cell receptor beta chains follows, all from one sample in a study of T cells expressing NK-cell markers. TCRdb re-analyzed the 5' RACE reads; it lists each CDR3 protein once, without DNA. This listing includes hundreds of thousands of distinct CDR3 sequences. Sequencing was done on a sample of blood T cells: a sorted CD56 or NKG2C T cell subset, CD4+ or CD8+ T cells, or bulk PBMC T cells (not recorded which). The receptor source for this set is a woman aged 18 to 75 in good health. Each CDR3 is given with its conserved first and last residue.

v_call	j_call	cdr3_aa
TRBV2	TRBJ1-5	CASNPGHRNQPQHF
TRBV5-1	TRBJ1-1	CASSPRKGGGMDTEAFF
TRBV20-1	TRBJ2-1	CSASRLAGANEQFF
TRBV20-1	TRBJ2-2	CSARGQLTGELFF
TRBV7-2	TRBJ2-5	CASSFGSPQETQYF
TRBV6-1	TRBJ1-4	CASRRTGSANEKLFF
TRBV25-1	TRBJ2-2	CASSWQANTGELFF
TRBV5-1	TRBJ2-1	CASSWGQSYNEQFF
TRBV9	TRBJ2-7	CASSVGGGREPYEQYF
TRBV7-2	TRBJ1-6	CASSLGTEAFNSPLHF
TRBV12-3/TRBV12-4	TRBJ1-1	CASSLGPAANTEAFF
TRBV12-3/TRBV12-4	TRBJ1-5	CASSQDRDRQPQHF